One and the same sample provided the 16 T cell receptor beta chains below, sequenced in a study of shared clonotypes between healthy human individuals. Produced via immunoSEQ multiplex PCR; TCRdb's table is partial and in-frame only. This table has around 2,000,000 clones, around 95% appearing once. Material: naive CD4+ T cells sorted from blood. Subset noted: CD45RA+ positively selected. The source of these receptors is a man between 18 and 35 years old in good health.

Concerning this clone: This sample also contains other DNA sequences that code for the same CDR3. The chain recombines TRBV6-5 with TRBJ1-3, with D uncertain. The CDR3 is 15 residues long. Trimming removed 0 bases at V and 0 bases at J, with 6 bases between. CDR1 is MNHEY, CDR2 SVGAGI, per germline. The CDR3 here is CASSYSPGSGNTIYF. CDR3 DNA sequence: TGTGCCAGCAGTTACTCCCCCGGCTCTGGAAACACCATATATTTT.

V is TRBV12-5 and J is TRBJ1-5; TRBD1 matches at 9 bases. This CDR3 is built from 14 residues. The junction had 4 bases not matched to a gene; V was cut back by 4 bases and J by 6 bases. Germline values: CDR1 LGHNT, CDR2 FRNRAP. The DNA of the CDR3 is TGTGCTAGTGGTTCCGGGACAGGGACTCAGCCCCAGCATTTT. This translates into CASGSGTGTQPQHF.

This sequence joins TRBV7-9 and TRBJ1-6, with no clear D. The CDR3 is 14 amino acids. Trimming cost V 3 bases and J 6 bases, with 9 bases left between them. Germline V gene lookup returns CDR1 SEHNR and CDR2 FQNEAQ (reference sequence). In DNA, the CDR3 is TGTGCCAGCAGCTTTGGCATTGTTAATTCACCCCTCCACTTT. It yields the protein CASSFGIVNSPLHF.

The chain is built from TRBV6-1 and TRBJ2-3, with 7 bases that match TRBD2. The V and J ends lost 5 bases and 4 bases, in that order; junction bases with no gene match: 9. Germline values: CDR1 MNHNS, CDR2 SASEGT. The CDR3 runs 15 residues. The CDR3 here is CASSFQGGSADTQYF. CDR3 nucleotide sequence: TGTGCCAGCAGTTTTCAGGGCGGGAGTGCAGATACGCAGTATTTT.

The chain has TRBV28 and TRBJ2-3; no clear D. V was cut by 3 bases and J by 3 bases, with 7 bases left in between. Germline assignment: CDR1 MDHEN and CDR2 SYDVKM. The CDR3 length is 13 residues. The CDR3 DNA reads as TGTGCCAGCAGTTTCGCGGTTACAGATACGCAGTATTTT. It encodes CASSFAVTDTQYF. The complete variable domain, with remaining parts taken from reference TRBV28 and TRBJ2-3, reads DVKVTQSSRYLVKRTGEKVFLECVQDMDHENMFWYRQDPGLGLRLIYFSYDVKMKEKGDIPEGYSVSREKKERFSLILESASTNQTSMYLCASSFAVTDTQYFGPGTRLTVL.

This sequence joins TRBV28 and TRBJ2-2; D ambiguous. The CDR3 length is 12 residues. Germline V CDR1 and CDR2: MDHEN, SYDVKM. Deletions cut 3 bases from V and 4 bases from J, with 3 bases between. CDR3 loop: CASSFITGELFF. DNA of the CDR3: TGTGCCAGCAGTTTCATCACCGGGGAGCTGTTTTTT.

V is TRBV4-3 and J is TRBJ1-2; TRBD1 is a possible D gene (5 bases). CDR1 is LGHNA, CDR2 YSLEER, per germline. Between the trimmed V and J ends, which lost 5 bases and 4 bases, there was a span of 17 bases. CDR3 length: 15 amino acids. In nucleotides, the CDR3 is TGCGCCAGCAGCACTGTACACGGGGCGCCCTATGGCTACACCTTC. It translates to CASSTVHGAPYGYTF.

The chain links TRBV30 to TRBJ1-3; a weak D match, TRBD1 (6 bases). CDR1 and CDR2 from the germline V gene are GTSNPN and SVGIG (reference sequence). This CDR3 has 13 amino acids. The CDR3 is CARGESSGNTIYF. CDR3 DNA sequence: TGTGCTAGGGGGGAAAGCTCTGGAAACACCATATATTTT.

The genes are TRBV11-2 and TRBJ2-1, with D unclear. Germline V gene sequence: CDR1 SGHAT, CDR2 FQNNGV. Trimming pared 0 bases from V and 1 base from J, leaving 4 bases between. The CDR3 extends over 14 amino acids. The chain's CDR3 is CASSLDSSYNEQFF. In DNA form, the CDR3 reads TGTGCCAGCAGCTTAGACTCGTCCTACAATGAGCAGTTCTTC. The variable domain in full, with the rest retrieved from reference TRBV11-2 and TRBJ2-1, is EAGVAQSPRYKIIEKRQSVAFWCNPISGHATLYWYQQILGQGPKLLIQFQNNGVVDDSQLPKDRFSAERLKGVDSTLKIQPAKLEDSAVYLCASSLDSSYNEQFFGPGTRLTVL.

This rearrangement joins TRBV29-1 to TRBJ2-5, with TRBD2 matching over 8 bases. This CDR3 is built from 12 residues. V shed 7 bases and J 5 bases; nucleotides not matched to a gene: 6. Germline values: CDR1 SQVTM, CDR2 ANQGSEA. The CDR3 DNA reads TGCAGCGCCCTAGCGGGCAGGGAGACCCAGTACTTC. Translation: CSALAGRETQYF.

J is TRBJ1-1 and V is TRBV4-2, with D unclear. Germline CDR1 and CDR2: LGHNA and YNFKEQ. There are 13 residues in the CDR3. V lost 2 bases to trimming and J lost 7 bases, with 11 bases between them. The CDR3 coding sequence is TGTGCCAGCAGCCAACCCCCCGGGATTGAAGCTTTCTTT. Translated: CASSQPPGIEAFF.

The chain combines TRBV7-9 with TRBJ2-2, with TRBD1 identical over 7 bases. The CDR3 is 15 residues long. Losses at the gene ends were 5 bases for V and 4 bases for J; bases not matched to a gene: 7. The germline V gene encodes CDR1 SEHNR and CDR2 FQNEAQ (reference sequence). The CDR3 DNA follows: TGTGCCAGCAGCCTCGGACAGGTCCGCACCGGGGAGCTGTTTTTT. It translates to CASSLGQVRTGELFF.

This rearrangement joins TRBV11-1 to TRBJ1-1, with no clear D. CDR3 length: 14 residues. CDR1 SGHAT and CDR2 FQDESV come from the germline V gene (reference sequence). The V gene lost 5 bases and the J gene lost 4 bases, with 14 bases spanning the gap. CDR3 residues: CASSTDLYPTEAFF. The CDR3 coding sequence is TGTGCCAGCAGCACGGACCTCTACCCCACTGAAGCTTTCTTT.

V gene TRBV10-3 combines with J gene TRBJ2-1; weak D call: TRBD1 (5 bases). Germline V gives CDR1 ENHRY, CDR2 SYGVKD. The CDR3 covers 16 residues. Trimming removed 0 bases at V and 3 bases at J, with 12 bases between. DNA of the CDR3: TGTGCCATCAGTGAGTCGAACAGGAAAGTCTACAATGAGCAGTTCTTC. It translates to CAISESNRKVYNEQFF.

The V and J genes are TRBV5-1 and TRBJ2-5; D is possibly TRBD2 (5 bases). The length of the CDR3 is 13 residues. Germline V gene sequence: CDR1 SGHRS, CDR2 YFSETQ. The V end was cut by 2 bases, the J end by 3 bases, with 8 bases between. CDR3 DNA: TGCGCCAGCAGCTTCTACGGGGAAGAGACCCAGTACTTC. Its protein product is CASSFYGEETQYF. The entire variable domain, with the rest obtained from reference TRBV5-1 and TRBJ2-5, is as follows: KAGVTQTPRYLIKTRGQQVTLSCSPISGHRSVSWYQQTPGQGLQFLFEYFSETQRNKGNFPGRFSGRQFSNSRSEMNVSTLELGDSALYLCASSFYGEETQYFGPGTRLLVL.

V usage is TRBV2 and J usage is TRBJ1-5; the match to TRBD1 covers 9 bases. This CDR3 has 14 amino acids. The junction had 7 bases not matched to a gene; V was cut back by 7 bases and J by 6 bases. The germline gives CDR1 SNHLY, CDR2 FYNNEI. The CDR3 loop is CASKGQGLGQPQHF. The DNA of the CDR3 is TGTGCCAGCAAGGGACAGGGCCTGGGTCAGCCCCAGCATTTT.